What follows are 23 T cell receptor beta chains derived from one specimen sequenced in a study of T cells in Graves' hyperthyroidism and ophthalmopathy. RNA transcripts were the template for amplifying TCR beta CDR3 regions. The HTBI primer set was used in a first-round RT-PCR of the TCR CDR3. Using its own MiXCR run on the multiplex PCR reads, TCRdb lists one record per CDR3 protein. The sample includes 500,000 or so distinct CDR3 sequences, more than 15% of them seen just once. The sequenced material came from blood. The receptors here all came from a woman in her twenties or thirties with Graves' ophthalmopathy.

This clonotype was observed many times. The V and J genes are TRBV20-1 and TRBJ2-1; 9 bases line up with TRBD1. Germline trimming cut 6 bases from V and 5 bases from J; bases unmatched to any gene: 5. CDR1 is DFQATT, CDR2 SNEGSKA, per germline (reference sequence). CDR3 length: 13 residues. As DNA, the CDR3 is TGCAGTGCCACACAGGGGGCGGACAATGAGCAGTTCTTC. It translates to CSATQGADNEQFF.

V gene TRBV2 combines with J gene TRBJ2-1; TRBD2 agrees at 8 bases. Unmatched junction bases numbered 8, after V lost 6 bases and J lost 1 base. The CDR3 has 16 residues. Per germline, CDR1 SNHLY and CDR2 FYNNEI. The CDR3 DNA follows: TGTGCCAGCAGGGTGGGGGCGGGAGGATCCTACAATGAGCAGTTCTTC. It is translated as CASRVGAGGSYNEQFF.

This chain connects TRBV9 to TRBJ1-1; D perhaps matches TRBD1 (6 bases). The germline V and J ends were trimmed by 4 bases and 5 bases, with 12 bases remaining between them. CDR1 is SGDLS, CDR2 YYNGEE, per germline. The CDR3 has 13 residues. The CDR3 DNA sequence: TGTGCCAGCAGCCTCGGGACAAGGACTGAAGCTTTCTTT. This codes for CASSLGTRTEAFF.

This clonotype was recorded many times. The chain links TRBV7-2 to TRBJ2-7; no firm D call. The CDR3 spans 13 residues. Germline assignment: CDR1 SGHTA and CDR2 FQGNSA. Trimming shortened V by 0 bases and J by 4 bases, and 7 bases separated the two germline ends. The CDR3 DNA reads TGTGCCAGCAGCTTAGCGGCATTGTACGAGCAGTACTTC. As protein: CASSLAALYEQYF.

This clonotype occurred many times. The chain combines TRBV28 with TRBJ1-4, with D perhaps matching TRBD1 (5 bases). V lost 3 bases, J lost 2 bases, and 10 bases lay in between. Looked up from germline, CDR1 is MDHEN and CDR2 is SYDVKM. The CDR3 totals 15 residues. Here the CDR3 DNA reads TGTGCCAGCAGTTTTGGGGGTCAGACTAATGAAAAACTGTTTTTT. Amino acid sequence: CASSFGGQTNEKLFF.

This clonotype was counted a few times. The chain carries TRBV4-2 and TRBJ2-1; the match to TRBD2 covers 9 bases. The V and J ends lost 0 bases and 6 bases, in that order; junction bases with no gene match: 9. Germline CDR1 LGHNA, CDR2 YNFKEQ. CDR3 length: 17 amino acids. The CDR3 sequence is CASSQEGTSGFLNEQFF. CDR3 bases: TGTGCCAGCAGCCAAGAAGGTACTAGCGGGTTCCTCAATGAGCAGTTCTTC.

This clonotype was counted many times. The chain is built from TRBV7-2 and TRBJ2-2; D is ambiguous. V was shortened by 4 bases and J by 7 bases, with 13 bases between the two germline ends. CDR3 size: 14 residues. Germline V gene lookup returns CDR1 SGHTA and CDR2 FQGNSA. CDR3 sequence: CASSSRHPNGELFF. DNA of the CDR3: TGTGCCAGCAGCTCCAGACACCCCAACGGGGAGCTGTTTTTT.

This clonotype was observed many times. V is TRBV6-2 or TRBV6-3 and J is TRBJ2-2; 10 bases are shared with TRBD2. The length of the CDR3 is 15 residues. V was pared by 6 bases and J by 4 bases, with 5 bases of the junction left unmatched. Germline V lookup: CDR1 MNHEY, CDR2 SVGEGT. CDR3 sequence: CASRITSGVTGELFF. Here the CDR3 DNA reads TGTGCCAGCAGGATCACTAGCGGGGTCACCGGGGAGCTGTTTTTT.

This clonotype was counted between two and nine times. The chain is built from TRBV29-1 and TRBJ2-1; 9 positions match TRBD2. The CDR3 totals 13 residues. Per the germline V gene, CDR1 is SQVTM and CDR2 is ANQGSEA. V lost 6 bases, J lost 8 bases, and 8 bases stayed unmatched. CDR3 residues: CSVAGGTVHEQFF. The CDR3 region has the DNA TGCAGCGTCGCGGGAGGGACGGTGCATGAGCAGTTCTTC.

The V call is TRBV7-9, the J call TRBJ2-7, with no clear D. Trimming took 2 bases from V and 1 from J, leaving 18 bases between them. This CDR3 spans 17 amino acids. CDR1 and CDR2 from the germline V gene are SEHNR and FQNEAQ (reference sequence). CDR3 sequence reads: CASSLLFFDISSYEQYF. The CDR3, as DNA: TGTGCCAGCAGCTTACTATTTTTCGACATATCTTCCTACGAGCAGTACTTC.

This clonotype has at least ten counts. The rearrangement uses TRBV5-1 and TRBJ1-5, with D possibly being TRBD1 (5 bases). Trimming removed 0 bases from V and 3 bases from J, with 10 bases in between. This CDR3 is 15 amino acids long. Germline assignment: CDR1 SGHRS and CDR2 YFSETQ. In DNA form, the CDR3 reads TGCGCCAGCAGCTTGGAGGGGCCCGTCAATCAGCCCCAGCATTTT. Translated: CASSLEGPVNQPQHF.

This clonotype was recorded a few times. The chain couples TRBV12-3 or TRBV12-4 to TRBJ2-1; unclear D gene. The CDR3 is 12 amino acids. Trimming removed 7 bases from V and 8 bases from J, with 12 bases in between. CDR3 protein: CASTPLSDEQFF. The CDR3 DNA follows: TGTGCCAGCACCCCTCTGAGCGATGAGCAGTTCTTC.

This clonotype was seen at least ten times. This rearrangement joins TRBV6-1 to TRBJ2-5; 9 nucleotides match TRBD2. V shed 5 bases, J shed 5 bases, and the junction held 12 bases outside the gene matches. This CDR3 has 16 residues. Germline V gene data show CDR1 as MNHNS and CDR2 as SASEGT. The CDR3 DNA is TGTGCCAGCAGTTGGGGGGGAGCGGGAGGCGGTGAGACCCAGTACTTC. Translating it yields CASSWGGAGGGETQYF.

Concerning this clonotype itself: The limits of the CDR3 on the DNA are not certain, so only TCRdb's listed CDR3 is given. The V gene is TRBV5-1, the J gene TRBJ2-3; the D call of TRBD1 is as the table states it, not checked on the DNA. CDR1 SGHRS and CDR2 YFSETQ come from the germline V gene. Inclusive of both ends, the CDR3 amounts to 24 amino acids. CDR3: CASSLVGREYEQYFGPAHTDTQYF.

This clonotype was picked up a small number of times. V gene TRBV7-3 combines with J gene TRBJ2-1; the match to TRBD1 covers 7 bases. The CDR3 is 14 residues long. The V and J ends lost 5 bases and 8 bases, in that order; junction bases with no gene match: 9. CDR1 is SGHTA and CDR2 is FQGTGA in the germline V gene. The CDR3: CASSPRDSWDEQFF. DNA for the CDR3: TGTGCCAGCAGCCCGAGGGACAGCTGGGATGAGCAGTTCTTC.

As for this clonotype: The junction and the germline gene differ at one end; a read error may be behind it. The chain uses TRBV25-1 and TRBJ1-4, with D possibly matching TRBD1 (5 bases). Germline assignment: CDR1 MGHDK and CDR2 SYGVNS. This CDR3 region has 14 residues. The CDR3: CASSGAFMGEKLFF. The DNA for the CDR3 is TGTGCCAGTAGTGGGGCCTTCATGGGGGAAAAACTGTTTTTT.

The sample holds a few counts of this clonotype. This rearrangement joins TRBV5-1 to TRBJ2-3; 14 bases fit TRBD2. Looked up from germline, CDR1 is SGHRS and CDR2 is YFSETQ. The junction had 1 base not matched to a gene; V was cut back by 2 bases and J by 5 bases. The CDR3 contains 15 residues. DNA of the CDR3: TGCGCCAGCAGCTTCGGGACTAGCGGGGGAGATACGCAGTATTTT. Amino acids: CASSFGTSGGDTQYF.

This clonotype was seen ten or more times. The chain links TRBV12-3 or TRBV12-4 to TRBJ2-1, with 10 bases aligning to TRBD2. V was clipped by 6 bases and J by 4 bases; unmatched bases: 9. The CDR3 extends over 16 amino acids. CDR3 sequence: CASRGLAGVRYNEQFF. Written as DNA, the CDR3 is TGTGCCAGCAGGGGCCTAGCGGGAGTTCGTTACAATGAGCAGTTCTTC.

The chain uses TRBV9 and TRBJ2-7, with TRBD1 matching over 11 bases. This CDR3 contains 14 residues. J gave up 5 bases and V 0 bases, and 1 base lay outside the gene matches. Germline V gene sequence: CDR1 SGDLS, CDR2 YYNGEE. The CDR3 loop is CASSVVGQGDEQYF. The DNA for the CDR3 is TGTGCCAGCAGCGTAGTGGGACAGGGGGACGAGCAGTACTTC.

This clonotype was picked up one time. At one boundary the junction diverges from the germline segment, which might be a read error. This chain joins TRBV7-9 and TRBJ2-1, with TRBD2 matching 12 bases. CDR1 is SEHNR, CDR2 FQNEAQ, per germline (reference sequence). CDR3 length equals 16 residues. Written as DNA, the CDR3 is TGTGCCGGCAGCCAAACTAGCGGGAGGTCTTACAATGAGCAGTTCTTC. It codes for CAGSQTSGRSYNEQFF.

CDR3 protein: CASSQQGAGEQYF. The DNA for the CDR3 is TGTGCCAGCAGCCAACAGGGGGCGGGGGAGCAGTACTTC. The chain employs TRBV5-6 and TRBJ2-7; TRBD1 agrees at 9 bases. Germline V gene lookup returns CDR1 SGHDT and CDR2 YYEEEE. With V trimmed by 4 bases and J by 7 bases, 6 bases remained unmatched. This CDR3 spans 13 amino acids.

The rearrangement joins TRBV6-1 to TRBJ2-7, with unresolved D. V was cut by 5 bases and J by 3 bases, with 8 bases left in between. Germline V lookup: CDR1 MNHNS, CDR2 SASEGT. This CDR3 comprises 12 residues. The CDR3 region has the DNA TGTGCCAGCAGTACGACTTTCTACGAGCAGTACTTC. Encoded protein: CASSTTFYEQYF.

This rearrangement joins TRBV6-2 or TRBV6-3 to TRBJ2-5; 12 nucleotides match TRBD1. Germline CDR1 MNHEY, CDR2 SVGEGT. With V trimmed by 7 bases and J by 5 bases, 5 bases remained unmatched. This CDR3 has 14 residues. The chain's CDR3 is CASTLGTGGETQYF. Here the CDR3 DNA reads TGTGCCAGCACTCTCGGGACAGGGGGCGAGACCCAGTACTTC.